The clone carrying this T cell receptor beta chain was seen a few times. The record originates from a study of Graves' ophthalmopathy and Graves' hyperthyroidism. CDR3 regions of TCR beta were amplified from RNA transcripts. Following a first-round RT-PCR that used HTBI primers, a second-round multiplex PCR was carried out. TCRdb re-analysed the multiplex PCR reads in MiXCR, keeping a single row per CDR3 protein. In the table there are some 400,000 distinct CDR3 sequences, about 16% of which are singletons. Ophthalmopathy donors showed moderate-to-severe activity, CAS ≥3, NOSPECS ≥4 and a duration under 3 months. CDR1 and CDR2 from the germline V gene are MNHEY and SVGAGI. Trimming pared 0 bases from V and 3 bases from J, leaving 15 bases between. This CDR3 has 16 amino acids.

This chain uses TRBV6-5 with TRBJ2-7; D might be TRBD2 (6 bases). Sequenced material: peripheral blood. The TCR sequence derives from a woman under 30 with Graves' ophthalmopathy. The CDR3 loop is CASSYSTGTGVYEQYF. CDR3 sequence (DNA): TGTGCCAGCAGTTACTCGACCGGGACGGGGGTCTACGAGCAGTACTTC.